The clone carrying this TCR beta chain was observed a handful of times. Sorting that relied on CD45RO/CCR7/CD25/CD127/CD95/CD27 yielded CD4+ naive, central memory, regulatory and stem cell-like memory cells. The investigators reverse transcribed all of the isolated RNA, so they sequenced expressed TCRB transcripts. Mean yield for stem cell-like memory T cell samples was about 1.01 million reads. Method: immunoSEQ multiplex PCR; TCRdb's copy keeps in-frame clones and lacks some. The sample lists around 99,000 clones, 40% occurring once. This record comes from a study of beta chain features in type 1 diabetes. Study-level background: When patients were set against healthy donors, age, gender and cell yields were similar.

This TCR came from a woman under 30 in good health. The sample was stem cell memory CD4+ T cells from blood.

The CDR3 DNA follows: TGTGCCAGCAGTTTTAAAATGAACACTGAAGCTTTCTTT. The encoded protein is CASSFKMNTEAFF. This chain joins TRBV27 and TRBJ1-1; no clear D gene. Per the germline V gene, CDR1 is MNHEY and CDR2 is SMNVEV (reference sequence). Trimming stripped 3 bases from V and 0 bases from J, with 5 bases between. CDR3 length: 13 amino acids.